The next 19 T cell receptor beta chains were all read from a single sample in a study of T cells after yellow fever vaccination. TCRdb re-analysed the 5' RACE reads in MiXCR, keeping a single row per CDR3 protein. The sample contains 100,000 or so distinct CDR3 sequences, around 9.8% of which appear only once. Here the sequenced sample was CD8+ T cells not binding an NS4B(214-222) dextramer, sorted from PBMCs, taken roughly 15 days after the first yellow fever vaccination. The source is a man younger than 35 who received the YFV17D yellow fever vaccine.

The gene calls are TRBV6-2 or TRBV6-3 and TRBJ2-7, with TRBD1 identical over 7 bases. CDR3 size: 16 residues. V trimming: 0 bases; J trimming: 3 bases; junction bases outside the gene matches: 8. CDR1 and CDR2 (germline): MNHEY, SVGEGT. Here the CDR3 DNA reads TGTGCCAGCAGTTACTCGGCGCTCCGGGACAGCTACGAGCAGTACGTC. It yields the protein CASSYSALRDSYEQYV.

This clonotype was counted at least ten times. The chain combines TRBV6-2 or TRBV6-3 with TRBJ1-1; weak D call: TRBD1 (5 bases). The CDR3 extends over 14 amino acids. Germline CDR1 reads MNHEY; CDR2 reads SVGEGT. V shed 2 bases and J shed 8 bases, with 15 bases lying between them. CDR3: CASSYRSRGGEAFF. The CDR3 coding sequence is TGTGCCAGCAGTTACCGGAGCCGGGGGGGAGAAGCTTTCTTT.

This clonotype showed up many times. This sequence joins TRBV18 and TRBJ1-1, with D possibly being TRBD1 (5 bases). Deletions cut 2 bases from V and 1 base from J, with 5 bases between. The CDR3 sequence is 13 residues long. CDR1 and CDR2 (germline): KGHSH, LQKENI. The CDR3 nucleotides are TGTGCCAGCTCACCAGGGGGGAACACTGAAGCTTTCTTT. It codes for CASSPGGNTEAFF.

This clonotype turned up a few times. CDR3 amino acids: CASSLRDLPRGELFF. CDR3 nucleotide sequence: TGTGCCAGCAGCTTGCGGGACTTACCTCGGGGGGAGCTGTTTTTT. The rearrangement uses TRBV7-2 and TRBJ2-2, with D possibly TRBD2 on 6 matching bases. The germline CDR1 and CDR2 sequences are SGHTA and FQGNSA. V lost 3 bases and J 8 bases, leaving 16 bases between the germline ends. The CDR3 covers 15 residues. The entire variable domain, with the rest obtained from reference TRBV7-2 and TRBJ2-2, is as follows: GAGVSQSPSNKVTEKGKDVELRCDPISGHTALYWYRQSLGQGLEFLIYFQGNSAPDKSGLPSDRFSAERTGGSVSTLTIQRTQQEDSAVYLCASSLRDLPRGELFFGEGSRLTVL.

The chain uses TRBV15 and TRBJ2-5, with 8 bases matching TRBD2. Germline CDR1 reads LNHNV; CDR2 reads YYDKDF (reference sequence). The CDR3 contains 15 residues. V lost 1 base and J lost 5; bases outside the gene matches: 6. The CDR3 loop is CATSRGPGGSETQYF. CDR3 in DNA: TGTGCCACCAGCAGAGGACCGGGGGGGTCGGAGACCCAGTACTTC.

This clonotype was found many times. This chain uses TRBV6-5 with TRBJ2-2, with D hard to call. Germline CDR1 and CDR2: MNHEY and SVGAGI. Trimming shortened V by 4 bases and J by 1 base, and 4 bases separated the two germline ends. The CDR3 extends over 13 amino acids. This chain's CDR3 is CASSSQNTGELFF. In nucleotides, the CDR3 is TGTGCCAGCAGTTCCCAGAACACCGGGGAGCTGTTTTTT.

This clonotype showed up just a few times. The CDR3 DNA is TGTAGCGTCGGGGTCCCCATAGCCAAAAACATTCAGTACTTC. This gives the protein CSVGVPIAKNIQYF. This rearrangement joins TRBV7-9 to TRBJ2-4; a weak D match, TRBD2 (5 bases). The CDR3 runs to 14 residues. Per the germline V gene, CDR1 is SEHNR and CDR2 is FQNEAQ (reference sequence).

A few counts support this clonotype. V usage is TRBV7-8 and J usage is TRBJ2-1; 10 nucleotides align to TRBD2. There are 17 residues in the CDR3. In germline, CDR1 is SGHVS, CDR2 FQNEAQ. J lost 0 bases, V lost 5 bases, and 7 bases had no gene match. The CDR3 DNA sequence: TGTGCCAGCAGCCCTAGCGGGGGCACTACCTCCTACAATGAGCAGTTCTTC. Residues: CASSPSGGTTSYNEQFF.

The rearrangement joins TRBV27 to TRBJ2-7, with D maybe TRBD2 (6 bases). Trimming pared 5 bases from V and 6 bases from J, leaving 14 bases between. CDR3 length: 13 amino acids. From germline, CDR1 is MNHEY and CDR2 SMNVEV (reference sequence). Here the CDR3 reads CASSPTWRVEQYV. The CDR3 DNA reads TGTGCCAGCAGTCCGACGTGGAGGGTCGAGCAGTACGTC.

This clonotype has just a few counts. The V and J genes are TRBV30 and TRBJ2-7; a weak D match, TRBD1 (6 bases). The CDR3 is made up of 12 amino acids. Germline V lookup: CDR1 GTSNPN, CDR2 SVGIG (reference sequence). V was shortened by 5 bases and J by 6 bases, with 14 bases between the two germline ends. The CDR3: CAWGQGNREQYF. CDR3 bases: TGTGCCTGGGGGCAGGGGAATCGCGAGCAGTACTTC.

This chain connects TRBV7-6 to TRBJ2-1, with D possibly being TRBD1 (5 bases). Per germline, CDR1 SGHVS and CDR2 FNYEAQ. The CDR3 is 15 amino acids. With 1 base removed from V and 4 bases from J, the gap between germline ends came to 11 bases. CDR3 loop: CASSLETEPYNEQFF. CDR3 in DNA: TGTGCCAGCAGCTTAGAGACAGAGCCATACAATGAGCAGTTCTTC.

V usage is TRBV19 and J usage is TRBJ2-7; the match to TRBD2 covers 13 bases. Germline assignment: CDR1 LNHDA and CDR2 SQIVND (reference sequence). This CDR3 contains 16 residues. Trimming at V came to 6 bases and at J to 3 bases, leaving 8 bases not matched to a gene. CDR3 region: CASSETSGGPVYEQYF. CDR3 coding DNA: TGTGCCAGTAGCGAGACTAGCGGGGGGCCTGTCTACGAGCAGTACTTC.

The rearrangement joins TRBV7-9 to TRBJ2-7; 8 bases match TRBD1. There are 15 residues in the CDR3. Germline V CDR1 and CDR2: SEHNR, FQNEAQ (reference sequence). The junction had 10 bases not matched to a gene; V was cut back by 8 bases and J by 1 base. The CDR3 loop is CASAFPGTGSYEQYF. In DNA form, the CDR3 reads TGTGCCAGCGCCTTTCCCGGGACAGGTTCCTACGAGCAGTACTTC. Filled out from reference TRBV7-9 and TRBJ2-7, the complete variable domain reads DTGVSQNPRHKITKRGQNVTFRCDPISEHNRLYWYRQTLGQGPEFLTYFQNEAQLEKSRLLSDRFSAERPKGSFSTLEIQRTEQGDSAMYLCASAFPGTGSYEQYFGPGTRLTVT.

This clonotype has a count of ten or more. The V call is TRBV15, the J call TRBJ2-2; 7 bases are a match to TRBD2. V shed 4 bases and J 1 base; nucleotides not matched to a gene: 6. Per germline, CDR1 LNHNV and CDR2 YYDKDF (reference sequence). CDR3 size: 16 residues. Written as DNA, the CDR3 is TGTGCCACCAGCACCACCACGGGGGGGAACACCGGGGAGCTGTTTTTT. This encodes CATSTTTGGNTGELFF.

This clonotype was seen a handful of times. This sequence joins TRBV9 and TRBJ2-7, with 11 bases that match TRBD1. The ends lost 3 bases at V and 5 bases at J; junction bases unmatched: 4. CDR1 SGDLS and CDR2 YYNGEE come from the germline V gene. This CDR3 comprises 14 residues. CDR3 DNA sequence: TGTGCCAGCAGCGCGAGGACAGGGGGCGACGAGCAGTACTTC. It is translated as CASSARTGGDEQYF.

The gene calls are TRBV20-1 and TRBJ1-1, with 7 bases fitting TRBD1. The CDR3 loop spans 16 amino acids. V lost 1 base, J lost 0 bases, and 8 bases stayed unmatched. CDR1 is DFQATT, CDR2 SNEGSKA, per germline (reference sequence). CDR3 protein: CSARAHRDSMNTEAFF. As DNA, the CDR3 is TGCAGTGCTAGAGCTCACCGGGACAGTATGAACACTGAAGCTTTCTTT.

The chain has TRBV6-1 and TRBJ2-1; D ambiguous. The CDR3 consists of 13 residues. V gave up 5 bases and J gave up 3 bases, with 8 bases separating them. CDR1 MNHNS and CDR2 SASEGT come from the germline V gene. The CDR3 nucleotides read TGTGCCAGCAGTCTGGGTTTCTACAATGAGCAGTTCTTC. Translation: CASSLGFYNEQFF.

The chain combines TRBV5-6 with TRBJ2-1, with 13 bases that match TRBD2. The CDR3 covers 16 residues. The germline CDR1 and CDR2 sequences are SGHDT and YYEEEE. The V and J ends lost 4 bases and 7 bases, in that order; junction bases with no gene match: 8. The CDR3 loop is CASSPLLAGGLNEQFF. CDR3 in DNA: TGTGCCAGCAGCCCCCTACTAGCGGGGGGGCTAAATGAGCAGTTCTTC.

The V call is TRBV11-2, the J call TRBJ2-6, with D possibly matching TRBD2 (5 bases). The V end lost 3 bases, the J end lost 4 bases, and 13 bases lay between the germline ends. The CDR3 length is 16 residues. The germline V gene encodes CDR1 SGHAT and CDR2 FQNNGV. DNA for the CDR3: TGTGCCAGCAGCTTGGTGGGAGCCTGGGGGGCCAACGTCCTGACTTTC. Translating gives CASSLVGAWGANVLTF.